Listed here are 26 T cell receptor beta chains from one sample, sequenced in a study of blood T cell repertoires in COVID-19. The protocol was immunoSEQ multiplex PCR, while the TCRdb copy is restricted to in-frame clones and leaves out a portion. Here the sample spans 40,000 to 60,000 clones, approximately 90% being singletons. The sample was peripheral blood. These receptors were collected from a woman of 80 years or more with COVID-19, enrolled during active disease.

The gene calls are TRBV7-9 and TRBJ2-1, with D possibly being TRBD1 (5 bases). CDR1 is SEHNR, CDR2 FQNEAQ, per germline (reference sequence). V was clipped by 0 bases and J by 8 bases, with 14 bases between them. This CDR3 contains 15 residues. The CDR3 DNA reads as TGTGCCAGCAGCTTAGCGCTGGGGCTGGGCGATGAGCAGTTCTTC. Protein: CASSLALGLGDEQFF.

V usage is TRBV5-1 and J usage is TRBJ2-5, with 7 bases matching TRBD2. The CDR3 extends over 14 amino acids. The J segment lost 7 bases and the V segment lost 2 bases, leaving 8 bases of the junction unmatched. Per germline, CDR1 SGHRS and CDR2 YFSETQ. The CDR3: CASSFGGGGATQYF. CDR3 nucleotides: TGCGCCAGCAGCTTCGGCGGGGGAGGCGCGACCCAGTACTTC. The full variable domain, in which reference TRBV5-1 and TRBJ2-5 provide the parts outside the CDR3, is KAGVTQTPRYLIKTRGQQVTLSCSPISGHRSVSWYQQTPGQGLQFLFEYFSETQRNKGNFPGRFSGRQFSNSRSEMNVSTLELGDSALYLCASSFGGGGATQYFGPGTRLLVL.

The chain combines TRBV5-6 with TRBJ2-4; D is undetermined. From germline, CDR1 is SGHDT and CDR2 YYEEEE. The V end was cut by 0 bases, the J end by 0 bases, with 10 bases between. CDR3 length: 16 residues. CDR3 nucleotide sequence: TGTGCCAGCAGCTTGGAAGCTGGTGGAGCCAAAAACATTCAGTACTTC. Its protein is CASSLEAGGAKNIQYF.

In DNA, the CDR3 is TGTGCCAGCAGCCACTCTAGCCCGACAGGGGGTGAAAAACTGTTTTTT. It yields the protein CASSHSSPTGGEKLFF. The rearrangement joins TRBV4-2 to TRBJ1-4; 9 nucleotides match TRBD1. Trimming removed 3 bases from V and 7 bases from J; junction bases left unmatched: 9. Germline CDR1 LGHNA, CDR2 YNFKEQ. CDR3 size: 16 residues.

The gene calls are TRBV5-1 and TRBJ1-4; D not certain. V gave up 4 bases and J gave up 5 bases, with 9 bases separating them. This CDR3 comprises 13 residues. CDR1 is SGHRS, CDR2 YFSETQ, per germline. The CDR3, as DNA: TGCGCCAGCAGCATAGCTCGGAATGAAAAACTGTTTTTT. Residues: CASSIARNEKLFF. The whole variable domain, remainder taken from reference TRBV5-1 and TRBJ1-4, is KAGVTQTPRYLIKTRGQQVTLSCSPISGHRSVSWYQQTPGQGLQFLFEYFSETQRNKGNFPGRFSGRQFSNSRSEMNVSTLELGDSALYLCASSIARNEKLFFGSGTQLSVL.

This clone was recorded a few times. The chain carries TRBV6-4 and TRBJ1-5, with TRBD1 identical over 8 bases. J was trimmed by 2 bases and V by 2 bases; bases with no gene match: 5. The CDR3 consists of 16 residues. The germline V gene encodes CDR1 MRHNA and CDR2 SNTAGT. The CDR3 DNA sequence: TGTGCCAGCAGTGACCCCGGGACAGGCTGCAATCAGCCCCAGCATTTT. This sequence encodes CASSDPGTGCNQPQHF.

The rearrangement links TRBV28 to TRBJ2-7; no clear D gene. There are 13 residues in the CDR3. V lost 1 base and J lost 6, with 10 bases in between. Germline CDR1 is MDHEN and CDR2 is SYDVKM. CDR3 nucleotide sequence: TGTGCCAGCAGTTTATATAATCTACTCGAGCAGTACTTC. Its translation: CASSLYNLLEQYF.

J is TRBJ2-7 and V is TRBV20-1; D unresolved. The CDR3 is made up of 11 amino acids. In germline, CDR1 is DFQATT, CDR2 SNEGSKA (reference sequence). V lost 7 bases to trimming and J lost 3 bases, with 10 bases between them. The CDR3 reads CSVPRIYEQYF. In nucleotides, the CDR3 is TGCAGTGTCCCCAGGATCTACGAGCAGTACTTC.

CDR3 residues: CATSDPYTPGQGPIYGNQPQHF. CDR3 DNA: TGTGCCACCAGTGACCCATACACCCCGGGACAGGGGCCGATTTATGGCAATCAGCCCCAGCATTTT. The chain links TRBV24-1 to TRBJ1-5; 10 nucleotides match TRBD1. The V gene end was trimmed by 4 bases and the J gene end by 2 bases; junction bases not matched to a gene: 22. The germline V gene encodes CDR1 KGHDR and CDR2 SFDVKD. The CDR3 loop spans 22 amino acids.

The rearrangement joins TRBV3-1 (or the pseudogene TRBV3-2) to TRBJ2-3; 7 positions match TRBD1. This CDR3 has 17 amino acids. CDR1 is LGHDT and CDR2 is YNNKEL in the germline V gene (reference sequence). The ends lost 3 bases at V and 5 bases at J; junction bases unmatched: 14. This CDR3 is CASSHNRGRDIGDTQYF. In DNA, the CDR3 is TGTGCCAGCAGCCACAACAGGGGACGGGATATTGGAGATACGCAGTATTTT.

Here the CDR3 DNA reads TGTGCCAGTAGTACAACCCGGGGGGGTGCAGATACGCAGTATTTT. As protein: CASSTTRGGADTQYF. J is TRBJ2-3 and V is TRBV19; 8 nucleotides match TRBD2. With 4 bases clipped from V and 4 bases from J, the junction kept 7 bases outside the gene matches. The CDR3 has 15 residues. Germline CDR1 LNHDA, CDR2 SQIVND (reference sequence). The variable domain in full, completed from reference TRBV19 and TRBJ2-3, reads DGGITQSPKYLFRKEGQNVTLSCEQNLNHDAMYWYRQDPGQGLRLIYYSQIVNDFQKGDIAEGYSVSREKKESFPLTVTSAQKNPTAFYLCASSTTRGGADTQYFGPGTRLTVL.

The rearrangement joins TRBV27 to TRBJ2-3; 7 nucleotides line up with TRBD1. The CDR3 sequence is 15 residues long. J lost 1 base, V lost 6 bases, and 7 bases had no gene match. CDR1 MNHEY and CDR2 SMNVEV come from the germline V gene (reference sequence). In nucleotides, the CDR3 is TGTGCCAGCAGGAAGGGGGCGGGCGGCACAGATACGCAGTATTTT. Translation gives CASRKGAGGTDTQYF.

In DNA, the CDR3 is TGTGCCAGCTCAGCAGGTATCAATCAGCCCCAGCATTTT. It yields the protein CASSAGINQPQHF. The rearrangement links TRBV18 to TRBJ1-5; D not certain. CDR3 length: 13 residues. Germline V gene lookup returns CDR1 KGHSH and CDR2 LQKENI. With 5 bases removed from V and 3 bases from J, the gap between germline ends came to 8 bases.

V gene TRBV7-8 combines with J gene TRBJ2-7; 9 bases map to TRBD2. The trim removed 3 bases at V and 4 bases at J, leaving 7 bases unmatched. In germline, CDR1 is SGHVS, CDR2 FQNEAQ. The CDR3 spans 15 residues. The CDR3 DNA reads as TGTGCCAGCAGCTTGCCCGGGACTAGCCGGTACGAGCAGTACTTC. Amino acids: CASSLPGTSRYEQYF.

The rearrangement joins TRBV28 to TRBJ1-5; no reliable D call. This CDR3 spans 12 amino acids. V was pared by 7 bases and J by 1 base, with 5 bases between. Germline-derived CDR1 and CDR2 are MDHEN and SYDVKM. CDR3 protein: CASTVSNQPQHF. The CDR3, as DNA: TGTGCCAGCACGGTGAGCAATCAGCCCCAGCATTTT.

CDR3: CASSSSRILTDTQYF. The CDR3 region has the DNA TGTGCCAGCAGTTCCTCGCGGATACTCACAGATACGCAGTATTTT. The V call is TRBV28, the J call TRBJ2-3; D is unclear. Germline loops: CDR1 MDHEN, CDR2 SYDVKM. The CDR3 consists of 15 residues. With 4 bases removed from V and 2 bases from J, the gap between germline ends came to 13 bases.

This clone appeared a few times. The chain combines TRBV5-8 with TRBJ1-6; 9 bases are a match to TRBD1. CDR3 length equals 14 residues. CDR1 SGHTS and CDR2 YDEGEE come from the germline V gene. The J segment lost 7 bases and the V segment lost 4 bases, leaving 3 bases of the junction unmatched. CDR3 loop: CASSLGQGNSPLHF. The CDR3 coding sequence is TGTGCCAGCAGCCTCGGACAGGGGAATTCACCCCTCCACTTT.

The genes are TRBV18 and TRBJ1-4; 10 bases match TRBD1. Trimming cost V 2 bases and J 8 bases; bases outside gene matches: 5. The CDR3 spans 15 residues. Germline CDR1 is KGHSH and CDR2 is LQKENI. CDR3 sequence reads: CASSPRQGATEKLFF. DNA of the CDR3: TGTGCCAGCTCACCAAGACAGGGGGCGACAGAAAAACTGTTTTTT. The whole variable domain, filled in from reference TRBV18 and TRBJ1-4, reads NAGVMQNPRHLVRRRGQEARLRCSPMKGHSHVYWYRQLPEEGLKFMVYLQKENIIDESGMPKERFSAEFPKEGPSILRIQQVVRGDSAAYFCASSPRQGATEKLFFGSGTQLSVL.

The chain links TRBV28 to TRBJ2-4; weak D call: TRBD2 (5 bases). With 8 bases removed from V and 0 bases from J, the gap between germline ends came to 20 bases. CDR1 is MDHEN, CDR2 SYDVKM, per germline. This CDR3 comprises 17 residues. CDR3 coding DNA: TGTGCCAGCGGGAGCCTCCGTGGGATTATAGCCAAAAACATTCAGTACTTC. Its translation: CASGSLRGIIAKNIQYF.

This clone came up a few times. Sequence at one end of the junction differs from germline and may be a read error. The V and J genes are TRBV7-7 and TRBJ1-3, with a weak D call TRBD1 (5 bases). The length of the CDR3 is 15 residues. Germline V CDR1 and CDR2: SSHAT, FNYEAQ (reference sequence). CDR3 amino acids: CASSSDSTSGNTIYF. For the CDR3, the DNA is TGTGCTAGCAGCTCCGACAGCACCTCTGGAAACACCATATATTTT. Full variable domain (rest looked up from reference TRBV7-7 and TRBJ1-3): GAGVSQSPRYKVTKRGQDVTLRCDPISSHATLYWYQQALGQGPEFLTYFNYEAQPDKSGLPSDRFSAERPEGSISTLTIQRTEQRDSAMYRCASSSDSTSGNTIYFGEGSWLTVV.

The rearrangement links TRBV7-2 to TRBJ2-2; 14 nucleotides line up with TRBD2. This CDR3 is 17 amino acids long. Germline assignment: CDR1 SGHTA and CDR2 FQGNSA. J lost 5 bases, V lost 3 bases, and 5 bases had no gene match. In nucleotides, the CDR3 is TGTGCCAGCAGCTTGGGACTAGCGGGAGTACGGACCGGGGAGCTGTTTTTT. Amino acid sequence: CASSLGLAGVRTGELFF.

The rearrangement links TRBV14 to TRBJ1-1; no clear D. V was clipped by 0 bases and J by 6 bases, with 11 bases between them. The germline V gene encodes CDR1 SGHDN and CDR2 FVKESK. The length of the CDR3 is 14 residues. CDR3 residues: CASSQEAGRSEAFF. The CDR3 DNA reads TGTGCCAGCAGCCAAGAAGCGGGTAGGTCTGAAGCTTTCTTT.

V usage is TRBV7-9 and J usage is TRBJ2-5, with D unresolved. V was clipped by 1 base and J by 2 bases, with 8 bases between them. Germline values: CDR1 SEHNR, CDR2 FQNEAQ (reference sequence). The CDR3 is made up of 14 amino acids. CDR3 nucleotide sequence: TGTGCCAGCAGCTTAGGTGGCAGGCAAGAGACCCAGTACTTC. Encoded protein: CASSLGGRQETQYF.

The rearrangement joins TRBV29-1 to TRBJ1-2; 9 bases are shared with TRBD1. The junction had 5 bases not matched to a gene; V was cut back by 4 bases and J by 8 bases. CDR3 length: 12 amino acids. Germline assignment: CDR1 SQVTM and CDR2 ANQGSEA. CDR3 region: CSVGDRDGGYTF. The CDR3 DNA is TGCAGCGTTGGGGACAGGGACGGCGGCTACACCTTC.

The rearrangement links TRBV11-2 to TRBJ2-1, with a possible D match to TRBD2 (6 bases). Germline V gives CDR1 SGHAT, CDR2 FQNNGV. The CDR3 is made up of 14 amino acids. Trimming took off 4 bases at V and 8 bases at J, with 15 bases between the two ends. Here the CDR3 reads CASSSRDFQDEQFF. CDR3 nucleotides: TGTGCCAGCAGCTCCCGGGACTTTCAGGATGAGCAGTTCTTC.

The chain employs TRBV24-1 and TRBJ2-1; the match to TRBD2 covers 13 bases. The CDR3 spans 18 residues. Germline V lookup: CDR1 KGHDR, CDR2 SFDVKD. V was pared by 3 bases and J by 1 base, with 5 bases of the junction left unmatched. CDR3 DNA: TGTGCCACCAGTGATCCCGGGACTAGCGGGACTTCCTACAATGAGCAGTTCTTC. It specifies CATSDPGTSGTSYNEQFF.